One T cell receptor (beta chain) is described in this entry. As yet, its antigen is unknown. CDR3 length: 15 residues. The germline gives CDR1 MNHEY, CDR2 SMNVEV (reference sequence). The germline V and J ends were trimmed by 0 bases and 11 bases, with 14 bases remaining between them. The sample belongs to a study of T cell repertoires in cytomegalovirus infection. TCRdb redid the calling of the reads with MiXCR, one entry per CDR3 protein. The table lists about 770,000 distinct CDR3 sequences, approximately 32% of them singletons, with roughly 13% in the top ten. The chain is built from TRBV27 and TRBJ1-6, with a weak D call TRBD1 (6 bases). The TCR was taken from a human donor in good health (CMV status not recorded). Some clones in this sample may be carry-over from other donors' samples. Sequenced material: cultured CD8+ T cells from PBMCs, taken from culture after CMV antigen stimulation. The CDR3 sequence is CASSLSGGREAPLHF. Written as DNA, the CDR3 is TGTGCCAGCAGTTTATCGGGGGGGCGAGAAGCACCCCTCCACTTT.